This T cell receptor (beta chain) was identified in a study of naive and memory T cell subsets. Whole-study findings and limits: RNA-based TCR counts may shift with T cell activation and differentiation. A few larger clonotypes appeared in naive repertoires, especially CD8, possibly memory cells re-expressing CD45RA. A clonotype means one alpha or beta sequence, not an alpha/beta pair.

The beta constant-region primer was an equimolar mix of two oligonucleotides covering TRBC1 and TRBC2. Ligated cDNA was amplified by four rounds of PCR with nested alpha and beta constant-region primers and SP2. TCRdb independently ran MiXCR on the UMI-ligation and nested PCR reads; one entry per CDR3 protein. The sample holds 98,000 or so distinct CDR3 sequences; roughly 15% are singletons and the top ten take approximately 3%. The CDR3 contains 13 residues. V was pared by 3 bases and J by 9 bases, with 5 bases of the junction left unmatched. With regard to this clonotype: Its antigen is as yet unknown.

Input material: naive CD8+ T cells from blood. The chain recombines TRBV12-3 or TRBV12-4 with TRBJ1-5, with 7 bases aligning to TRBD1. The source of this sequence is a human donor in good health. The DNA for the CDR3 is TGTGCCAGCAGTTTTTCCTCAGGGGGGCCCCAGCATTTT. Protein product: CASSFSSGGPQHF.